This TCR beta chain was captured by sequencing in a study of type 1 and type 2 diabetes patients. Study at large: From PBMCs, CD4+ and CD8+ T cells were isolated by magnetic microbeads.

The CDR3 has 18 amino acids. Losses at the gene ends were 9 bases for V and 6 bases for J; bases not matched to a gene: 18. From germline, CDR1 is LNHDA and CDR2 SQIVND (reference sequence). PCR was run on genomic DNA. Multiplex PCR with 30 forward and 13 reverse primers amplified the TCR beta CDR3. From the multiplex PCR reads, TCRdb called clonotypes with MiXCR, one entry per CDR3 protein. Of around 300,000 distinct CDR3 sequences detected, roughly 48% appear once; the ten largest clones hold roughly an eighth. Other autoimmune diseases and infections within the past four weeks excluded donors. Roughly 9.7 milliliters of peripheral blood were collected from each participant.

The gene calls are TRBV19 and TRBJ1-5; 12 bases map to TRBD1. Sequenced sample: peripheral blood mononuclear cells (PBMCs). The sequence was collected from a man aged 18 to 30 with type 2 diabetes. CDR3 sequence: CASTPQGTGQGALQPQHF. CDR3 sequence (DNA): TGTGCCAGCACTCCCCAAGGAACGGGACAGGGGGCTCTTCAGCCCCAGCATTTT.